This T cell receptor (beta chain) was sequenced in a study of PD-1 blockade in classical Hodgkin lymphoma. Clones were sequenced by immunoSEQ multiplex PCR, and TCRdb holds only the in-frame ones, with some missing. The data contain 55,000 to 80,000 clones, more than 70% of them singletons. Deletions cut 4 bases from V and 10 bases from J, with 31 bases between. Germline CDR1 and CDR2: SGHAT and FQNNGV. The CDR3 length is 18 residues. Remarks on this clone: Its specificity is not known.

There was relapse after autologous stem cell transplantation in every patient, and there was variation in brentuximab vedotin exposure. General study findings and limits: Later analyses included only patients treated at least 1 year post-ASCT. Baseline diversity resembling that of newly diagnosed patients was seen in complete responders.

The chain uses TRBV11-2 and TRBJ1-1; D perhaps matches TRBD1 (6 bases). The sample in question was peripheral blood mononuclear cells (PBMCs), obtained at baseline. This TCR derives from a human donor with classical Hodgkin lymphoma. The CDR3 here is CASSSITGSRSQKAGAFF. In DNA, the CDR3 is TGTGCCAGCAGCTCGATAACAGGGAGTCGAAGCCAGAAAGCCGGAGCTTTCTTT.